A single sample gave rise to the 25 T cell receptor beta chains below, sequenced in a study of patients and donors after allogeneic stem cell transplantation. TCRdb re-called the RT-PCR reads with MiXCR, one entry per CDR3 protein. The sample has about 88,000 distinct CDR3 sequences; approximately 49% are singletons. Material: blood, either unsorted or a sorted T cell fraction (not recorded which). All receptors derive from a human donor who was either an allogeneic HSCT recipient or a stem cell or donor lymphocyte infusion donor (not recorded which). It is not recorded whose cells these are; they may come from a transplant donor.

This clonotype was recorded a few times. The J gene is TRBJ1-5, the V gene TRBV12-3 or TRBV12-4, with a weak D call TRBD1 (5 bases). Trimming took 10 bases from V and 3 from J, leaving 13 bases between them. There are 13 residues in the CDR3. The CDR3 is CATAEGVNQPQHF. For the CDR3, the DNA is TGTGCCACAGCAGAAGGGGTCAATCAGCCCCAGCATTTT.

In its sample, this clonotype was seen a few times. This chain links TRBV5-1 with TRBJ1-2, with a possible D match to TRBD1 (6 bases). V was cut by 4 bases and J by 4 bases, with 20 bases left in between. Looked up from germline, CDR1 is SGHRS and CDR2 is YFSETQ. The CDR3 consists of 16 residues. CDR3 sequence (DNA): TGCGCCAGCAGCCTAGAAGGTCCAGGGGCCACCTATGGCTACACCTTC. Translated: CASSLEGPGATYGYTF.

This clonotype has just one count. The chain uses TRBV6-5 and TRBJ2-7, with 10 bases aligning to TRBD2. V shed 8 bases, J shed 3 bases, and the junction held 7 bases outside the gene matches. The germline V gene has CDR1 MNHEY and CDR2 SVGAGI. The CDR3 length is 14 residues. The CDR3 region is CASGAGLAVYEQYF. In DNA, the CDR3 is TGTGCCAGCGGGGCTGGACTAGCGGTCTACGAGCAGTACTTC.

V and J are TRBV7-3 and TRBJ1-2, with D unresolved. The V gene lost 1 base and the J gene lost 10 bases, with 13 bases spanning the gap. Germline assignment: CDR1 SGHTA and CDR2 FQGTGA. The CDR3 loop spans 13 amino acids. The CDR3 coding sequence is TGTGCCAGCAGCTTAAACTTAAACGAAAACTACACCTTC. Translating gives CASSLNLNENYTF.

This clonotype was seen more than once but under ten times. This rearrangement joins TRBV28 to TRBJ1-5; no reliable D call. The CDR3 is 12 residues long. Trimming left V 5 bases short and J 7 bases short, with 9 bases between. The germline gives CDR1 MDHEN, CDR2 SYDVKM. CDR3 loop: CASSLAQQPQHF. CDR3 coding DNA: TGTGCCAGCAGTCTTGCCCAGCAGCCCCAGCATTTT.

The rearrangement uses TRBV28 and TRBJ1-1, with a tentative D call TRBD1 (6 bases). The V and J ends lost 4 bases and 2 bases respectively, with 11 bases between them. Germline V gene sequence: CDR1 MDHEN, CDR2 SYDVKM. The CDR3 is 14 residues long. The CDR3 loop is CASSSDSDNTEAFF. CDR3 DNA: TGTGCCAGCAGTTCGGACAGCGATAACACTGAAGCTTTCTTT.

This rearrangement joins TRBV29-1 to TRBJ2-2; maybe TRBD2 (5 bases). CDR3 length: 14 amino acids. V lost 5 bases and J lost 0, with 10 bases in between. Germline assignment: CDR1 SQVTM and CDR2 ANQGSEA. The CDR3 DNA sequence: TGCAGCGTTAGGACTGCCGCGAACACCGGGGAGCTGTTTTTT. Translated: CSVRTAANTGELFF.

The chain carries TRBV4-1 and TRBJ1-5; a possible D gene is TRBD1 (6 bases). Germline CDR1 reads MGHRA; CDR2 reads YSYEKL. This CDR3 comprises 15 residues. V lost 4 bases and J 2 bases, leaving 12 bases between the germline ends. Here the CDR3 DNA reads TGCGCCAGCAGCCTTTCGAAGGGGGGCAATCAGCCCCAGCATTTT. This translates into CASSLSKGGNQPQHF.

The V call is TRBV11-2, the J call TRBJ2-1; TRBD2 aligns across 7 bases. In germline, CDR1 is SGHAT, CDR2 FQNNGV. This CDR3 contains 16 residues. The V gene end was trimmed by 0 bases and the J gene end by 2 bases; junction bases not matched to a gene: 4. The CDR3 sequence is CASSLDISGPYNEQFF. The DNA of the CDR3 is TGTGCCAGCAGCTTAGATATTAGCGGGCCCTACAATGAGCAGTTCTTC.

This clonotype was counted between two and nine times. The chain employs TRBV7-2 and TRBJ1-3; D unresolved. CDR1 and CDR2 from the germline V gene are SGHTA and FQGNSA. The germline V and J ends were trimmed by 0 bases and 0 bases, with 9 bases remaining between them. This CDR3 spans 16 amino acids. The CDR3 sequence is CASSLAGGLSGNTIYF. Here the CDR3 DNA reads TGTGCCAGCAGCTTAGCGGGAGGACTCTCTGGAAACACCATATATTTT.

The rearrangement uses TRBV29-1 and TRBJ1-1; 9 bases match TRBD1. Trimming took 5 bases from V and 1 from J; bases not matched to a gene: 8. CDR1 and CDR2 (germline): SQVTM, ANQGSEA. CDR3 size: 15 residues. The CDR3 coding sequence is TGCAGCGTTAGACAGGGGGGCTCCGGGAACACTGAAGCTTTCTTT. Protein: CSVRQGGSGNTEAFF.

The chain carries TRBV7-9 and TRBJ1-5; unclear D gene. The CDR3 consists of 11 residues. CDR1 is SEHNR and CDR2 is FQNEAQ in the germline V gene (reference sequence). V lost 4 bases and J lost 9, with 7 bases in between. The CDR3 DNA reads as TGTGCCAGCAGCTCCGGCGGGCCCCAGCATTTT. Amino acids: CASSSGGPQHF.

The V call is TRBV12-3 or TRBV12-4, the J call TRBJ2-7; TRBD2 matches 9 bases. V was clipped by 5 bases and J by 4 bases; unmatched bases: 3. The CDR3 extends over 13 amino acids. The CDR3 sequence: CASSPRGGYEQYF. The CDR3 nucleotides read TGTGCCAGCAGTCCGCGGGGGGGGTACGAGCAGTACTTC.

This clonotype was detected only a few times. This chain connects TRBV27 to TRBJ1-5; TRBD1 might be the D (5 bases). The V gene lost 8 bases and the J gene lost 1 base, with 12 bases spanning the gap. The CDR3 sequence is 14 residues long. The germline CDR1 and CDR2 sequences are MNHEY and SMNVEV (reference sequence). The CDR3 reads CASGWGGSNQPQHF. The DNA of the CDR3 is TGTGCCAGCGGGTGGGGGGGAAGCAATCAGCCCCAGCATTTT.

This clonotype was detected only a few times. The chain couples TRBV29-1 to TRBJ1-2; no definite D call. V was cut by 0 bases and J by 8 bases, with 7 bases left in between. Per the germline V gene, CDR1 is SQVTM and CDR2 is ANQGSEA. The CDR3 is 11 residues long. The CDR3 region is CSVEERKGYTF. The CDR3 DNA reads TGCAGCGTTGAAGAGAGGAAGGGCTACACCTTC. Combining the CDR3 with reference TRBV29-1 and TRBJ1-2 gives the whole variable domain SAVISQKPSRDICQRGTSLTIQCQVDSQVTMMFWYRQQPGQSLTLIATANQGSEATYESGFVIDKFPISRPNLTFSTLTVSNMSPEDSSIYLCSVEERKGYTFGSGTRLTVV.

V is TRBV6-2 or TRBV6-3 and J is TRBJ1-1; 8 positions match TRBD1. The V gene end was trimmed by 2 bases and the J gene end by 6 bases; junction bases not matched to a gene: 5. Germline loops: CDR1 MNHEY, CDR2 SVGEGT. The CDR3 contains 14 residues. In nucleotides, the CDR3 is TGTGCCAGCAGTTACGACAGGGGTGGTTCTGAAGCTTTCTTT. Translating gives CASSYDRGGSEAFF.

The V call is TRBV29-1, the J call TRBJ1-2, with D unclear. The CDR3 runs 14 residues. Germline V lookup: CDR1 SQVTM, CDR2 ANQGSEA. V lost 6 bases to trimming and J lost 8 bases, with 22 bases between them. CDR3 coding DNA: TGCAGCGTAGCGGACTATGGCTACACCGGGGGCTACACCTTC. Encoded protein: CSVADYGYTGGYTF.

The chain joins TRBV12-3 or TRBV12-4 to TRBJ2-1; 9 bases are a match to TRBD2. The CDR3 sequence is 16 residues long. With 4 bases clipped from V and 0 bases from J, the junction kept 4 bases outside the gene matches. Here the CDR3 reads CASSSSGASSYNEQFF. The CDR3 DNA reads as TGTGCCAGCAGTTCTAGCGGGGCGAGCTCCTACAATGAGCAGTTCTTC.

The CDR3 region is CSARGDQRHENTEAFF. CDR3 DNA sequence: TGCAGTGCTAGAGGAGATCAGAGACATGAGAACACTGAAGCTTTCTTT. The chain recombines TRBV20-1 with TRBJ1-1; D not resolved. CDR1 is DFQATT, CDR2 SNEGSKA, per germline (reference sequence). V was shortened by 1 base and J by 1 base, with 16 bases between the two germline ends. The CDR3 length is 16 residues.

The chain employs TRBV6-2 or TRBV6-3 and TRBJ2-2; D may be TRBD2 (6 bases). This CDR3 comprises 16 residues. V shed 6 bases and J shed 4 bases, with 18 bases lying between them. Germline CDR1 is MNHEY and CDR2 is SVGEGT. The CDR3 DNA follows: TGTGCCAGCAGAAGGAGGACTCCCGGGGGCACCGGGGAGCTGTTTTTT. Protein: CASRRRTPGGTGELFF.

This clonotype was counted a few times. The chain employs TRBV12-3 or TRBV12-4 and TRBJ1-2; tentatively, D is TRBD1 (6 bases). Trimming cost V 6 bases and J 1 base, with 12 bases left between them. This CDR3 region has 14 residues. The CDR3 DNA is TGTGCCAGCAGACCTGGGACACTTAACTATGGCTACACCTTC. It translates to CASRPGTLNYGYTF.

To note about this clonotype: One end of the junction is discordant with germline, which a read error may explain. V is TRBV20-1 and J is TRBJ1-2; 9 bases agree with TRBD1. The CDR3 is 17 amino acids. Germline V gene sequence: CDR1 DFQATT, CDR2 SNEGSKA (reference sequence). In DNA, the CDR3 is TGCAGTGCTAGAGCACTTTACAGGGGGCGATCGAACTATGGTTACACCTTC. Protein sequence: CSARALYRGRSNYGYTF.

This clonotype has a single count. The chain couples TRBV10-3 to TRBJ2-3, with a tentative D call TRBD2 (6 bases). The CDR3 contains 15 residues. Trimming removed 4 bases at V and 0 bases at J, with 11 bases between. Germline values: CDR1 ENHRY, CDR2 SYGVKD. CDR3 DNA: TGTGCCATCAGTGGGGGACTGTTAAGCACAGATACGCAGTATTTT. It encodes CAISGGLLSTDTQYF.

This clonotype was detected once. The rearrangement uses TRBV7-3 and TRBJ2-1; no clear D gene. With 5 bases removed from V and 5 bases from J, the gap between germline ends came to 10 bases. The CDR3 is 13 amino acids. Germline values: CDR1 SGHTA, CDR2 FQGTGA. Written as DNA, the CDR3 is TGTGCCAGCAGCCGTAACAGAAACAATGAGCAGTTCTTC. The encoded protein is CASSRNRNNEQFF.

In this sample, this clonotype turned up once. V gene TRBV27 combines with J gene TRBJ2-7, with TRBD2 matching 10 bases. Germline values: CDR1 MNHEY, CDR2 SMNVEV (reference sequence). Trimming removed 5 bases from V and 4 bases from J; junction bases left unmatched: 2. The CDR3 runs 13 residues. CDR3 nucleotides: TGTGCCAGCAGTCCGACTAGCGGGTACGAGCAGTACTTC. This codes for CASSPTSGYEQYF.